The clone carrying this T cell receptor (beta chain) was observed a handful of times. The CDR3 is made up of 12 amino acids. Trimming cost V 3 bases and J 1 base, with 3 bases left between them. Germline V CDR1 and CDR2: SQVTM, ANQGSEA. This sample is part of a study of T cells in Graves' hyperthyroidism and ophthalmopathy. Amplified TCR beta CDR3 regions derived from RNA transcripts. HTBI primers drove first-round RT-PCR of the TCR CDR3. TCRdb fed the multiplex PCR reads into MiXCR, producing one record per CDR3 protein. The top ten hold around 7.7% of the sample, which has about 420,000 distinct CDR3 sequences, about a sixth seen once.

The sequencing sample was made of blood. The V and J genes are TRBV29-1 and TRBJ2-2, with D unresolved. The clonotype was recovered from a woman between 18 and 29 years old with Graves' hyperthyroidism. The CDR3 DNA sequence: TGCAGCGTTGAGGAGAACACCGGGGAGCTGTTTTTT. Protein sequence: CSVEENTGELFF.